This T cell receptor beta chain was found in a study of breast tumors, draining lymph nodes, adjacent tissues. Study observations and caveats: The lymph node origin of tumor T cells was framed as consistent with a hypothesis, not demonstrated.

The lymph nodes were axillary draining lymph nodes from breast cancer patients. There are many counts of this clonotype. Its target is unknown. MiXCR, run by TCRdb on the multiplex PCR reads, gives a single entry per CDR3 protein. The sample yields roughly 130,000 distinct CDR3 sequences, 15% to 20% seen once. V was clipped by 0 bases and J by 5 bases, with 7 bases between them. In germline, CDR1 is SGDLS, CDR2 YYNGEE. This CDR3 spans 13 amino acids. The V call is TRBV9, the J call TRBJ2-3; no reliable D call. This receptor was identified in a female donor with breast cancer. Some clones in this sample may be carry-over from other donors' samples. Sequencing was carried out using axillary lymph node tissue. The CDR3 DNA follows: TGTGCCAGCAGCGTAGGCAGTCGAGATACGCAGTATTTT. Translation gives CASSVGSRDTQYF. The variable domain in full, with the rest retrieved from reference TRBV9 and TRBJ2-3, is DSGVTQTPKHLITATGQRVTLRCSPRSGDLSVYWYQQSLDQGLQFLIQYYNGEERAKGNILERFSAQQFPDLHSELNLSSLELGDSALYFCASSVGSRDTQYFGPGTRLTVL.